One sample yielded the 30 T cell receptor beta chains listed below, sequenced in a study of blood T cells in healthy people across ages. The authors ran a second PCR of 7 to 11 cycles using a sample-barcoded 5' primer and a J-beta primer mix. One entry per CDR3 protein results from TCRdb running MiXCR on the 5' RACE reads. The table has roughly 2 million distinct CDR3 sequences, just under 50% seen once. The sample consisted of blood. These TCRs come from a woman aged 35 to 49 in good health.

The chain employs TRBV10-3 and TRBJ1-1, with unresolved D. The CDR3 length is 12 residues. V dropped 2 bases and J dropped 1 base, with 2 bases sitting between them. Germline lookup yields CDR1 ENHRY and CDR2 SYGVKD. DNA for the CDR3: TGTGCCATCAGTGAGGGGAACACTGAAGCTTTCTTT. Translation gives CAISEGNTEAFF.

The chain links TRBV7-2 to TRBJ2-4; no reliable D call. V lost 4 bases, J lost 3 bases, and 13 bases lay in between. Per the germline V gene, CDR1 is SGHTA and CDR2 is FQGNSA. The CDR3 sequence is 15 residues long. CDR3 loop: CASSSGALGKNIQYF. CDR3 in DNA: TGTGCCAGCAGCTCGGGTGCGTTGGGCAAAAACATTCAGTACTTC.

This chain uses TRBV7-3 with TRBJ2-3; TRBD1 is a possible D gene (6 bases). CDR3 length: 13 residues. Per the germline V gene, CDR1 is SGHTA and CDR2 is FQGTGA. V was trimmed by 7 bases and J by 5 bases, leaving 13 bases between them. CDR3 sequence (DNA): TGTGCCAGCAACAAGGCAGGGGAAGATACGCAGTATTTT. It specifies CASNKAGEDTQYF.

The chain employs TRBV5-1 and TRBJ2-2, with D tentatively TRBD1 (7 bases). V lost 3 bases, J lost 1 base, and 10 bases lay in between. This CDR3 has 15 residues. CDR1 is SGHRS and CDR2 is YFSETQ in the germline V gene. CDR3 residues: CASSWRDRNTGELFF. The CDR3 nucleotides read TGCGCCAGCAGCTGGAGGGACAGGAACACCGGGGAGCTGTTTTTT. The variable domain in full, completed from reference TRBV5-1 and TRBJ2-2, reads KAGVTQTPRYLIKTRGQQVTLSCSPISGHRSVSWYQQTPGQGLQFLFEYFSETQRNKGNFPGRFSGRQFSNSRSEMNVSTLELGDSALYLCASSWRDRNTGELFFGEGSRLTVL.

This chain connects TRBV5-1 to TRBJ2-2; D might be TRBD2 (6 bases). CDR3 length: 16 amino acids. Trimming left V 3 bases short and J 2 bases short, with 14 bases between. Germline lookup yields CDR1 SGHRS and CDR2 YFSETQ. The CDR3 spells CASSSGLLSNTGELFF. For the CDR3, the DNA is TGCGCCAGCAGCTCGGGACTTCTTAGCAACACCGGGGAGCTGTTTTTT. The full variable domain, in which reference TRBV5-1 and TRBJ2-2 provide the parts outside the CDR3, is KAGVTQTPRYLIKTRGQQVTLSCSPISGHRSVSWYQQTPGQGLQFLFEYFSETQRNKGNFPGRFSGRQFSNSRSEMNVSTLELGDSALYLCASSSGLLSNTGELFFGEGSRLTVL.

This chain uses TRBV7-2 with TRBJ1-4; 12 bases line up with TRBD1. Germline CDR1 reads SGHTA; CDR2 reads FQGNSA. Trimming at V came to 0 bases and at J to 10 bases, leaving 6 bases not matched to a gene. The CDR3 runs 16 residues. The CDR3 DNA reads as TGTGCCAGCAGCTTAGCGGTGGGGGGACAGGGGGCAAAACTGTTTTTT. This gives the protein CASSLAVGGQGAKLFF.

The V gene is TRBV5-1, the J gene TRBJ1-6; D remains ambiguous. V was clipped by 1 base and J by 7 bases, with 12 bases between them. The CDR3 has 15 amino acids. CDR1 and CDR2 from the germline V gene are SGHRS and YFSETQ. The CDR3 DNA is TGCGCCAGCAGCTTGAGCGAGACAACGAATTCACCCCTCCACTTT. Its protein is CASSLSETTNSPLHF.

Turning to this clonotype: An end of the junction differs from the germline gene, which may be a read error. This chain connects TRBV4-1 to TRBJ1-4; D gene ambiguous. CDR3 length: 13 residues. Per the germline V gene, CDR1 is MGHRA and CDR2 is YSYEKL. CDR3 amino acids: CASSQLILEKLFF. The CDR3 bases are TGTGCCAGCAGCCAATTAATCTTAGAAAAACTGTTTTTT.

The chain combines TRBV9 with TRBJ2-1; TRBD2 agrees at 10 bases. This CDR3 has 16 residues. V dropped 1 base and J dropped 4; count of bases not matched to a gene: 5. From germline, CDR1 is SGDLS and CDR2 YYNGEE. The CDR3 reads CASSVSASGGYNEQFF. The CDR3 region has the DNA TGTGCCAGCAGCGTATCCGCTAGCGGGGGTTACAATGAGCAGTTCTTC. Complete variable domain (other parts from reference TRBV9 and TRBJ2-1): DSGVTQTPKHLITATGQRVTLRCSPRSGDLSVYWYQQSLDQGLQFLIQYYNGEERAKGNILERFSAQQFPDLHSELNLSSLELGDSALYFCASSVSASGGYNEQFFGPGTRLTVL.

The V gene is TRBV13, the J gene TRBJ2-7; D may be TRBD1 (5 bases). V shed 5 bases and J shed 1 base, with 12 bases lying between them. Germline-derived CDR1 and CDR2 are PRHDT and FYEKMQ (reference sequence). The CDR3 loop spans 14 amino acids. Here the CDR3 reads CASSASGYSYEQYF. The CDR3 DNA reads as TGTGCCAGCAGCGCCTCAGGGTATTCCTACGAGCAGTACTTC.

This clonotype has at least ten counts. A read error may account for a junction end that differs from germline. The V and J genes are TRBV5-1 and TRBJ2-1; 9 positions agree with TRBD2. This CDR3 region has 14 residues. Germline loops: CDR1 SGHRS, CDR2 YFSETQ. CDR3 sequence (DNA): TGTGCCAGCAGTTTGGTAGCGGGGGACAATGAGCAGTTCTTC. Its translation: CASSLVAGDNEQFF. The variable domain in full, with the rest retrieved from reference TRBV5-1 and TRBJ2-1, is KAGVTQTPRYLIKTRGQQVTLSCSPISGHRSVSWYQQTPGQGLQFLFEYFSETQRNKGNFPGRFSGRQFSNSRSEMNVSTLELGDSALYLCASSLVAGDNEQFFGPGTRLTVL.

The J gene is TRBJ2-1, the V gene TRBV29-1; the D gene is possibly TRBD1 (5 bases). The CDR3 sequence is 13 residues long. Trimming shortened V by 7 bases and J by 13 bases, and 23 bases separated the two germline ends. The germline CDR1 and CDR2 sequences are SQVTM and ANQGSEA. The CDR3 DNA sequence: TGCAGCGCCTCGGACATTACGAGAGAGACCCAGTTCTTC. This codes for CSASDITRETQFF.

This rearrangement joins TRBV7-9 to TRBJ2-3; D remains unclear. The CDR3 extends over 13 amino acids. V was clipped by 5 bases and J by 4 bases, with 10 bases between them. Looked up from germline, CDR1 is SEHNR and CDR2 is FQNEAQ (reference sequence). CDR3 protein: CASSQTVADTQYF. The CDR3 DNA reads as TGTGCCAGCAGCCAGACCGTGGCAGATACGCAGTATTTT.

About this clonotype itself: The junction differs from germline at one of its ends, possibly a read error. This chain connects TRBV2 to TRBJ2-3, with 8 bases identical to TRBD2. Per the germline V gene, CDR1 is SNHLY and CDR2 is FYNNEI. The CDR3 has 13 amino acids. The CDR3 loop is CASGLAGTDTPYF. The DNA for the CDR3 is TGTGCCAGCGGACTAGCTGGCACAGATACGCCGTATTTT.

The chain is built from TRBV7-2 and TRBJ1-1, with 9 bases that match TRBD1. From germline, CDR1 is SGHTA and CDR2 FQGNSA. V dropped 4 bases and J dropped 5; count of bases not matched to a gene: 5. The CDR3 runs to 14 residues. The CDR3 spells CASSSTGQGTEAFF. The CDR3 nucleotides read TGTGCCAGCAGCTCCACCGGACAGGGGACTGAAGCTTTCTTT.

This clonotype has just a few counts. This sequence joins TRBV27 and TRBJ2-3; TRBD1 aligns across 10 bases. The CDR3 length is 16 residues. Trimming at V came to 4 bases and at J to 1 base, leaving 5 bases not matched to a gene. The germline V gene encodes CDR1 MNHEY and CDR2 SMNVEV (reference sequence). The CDR3 protein is CASSSPGTGGTDTQYF. The DNA for the CDR3 is TGTGCCAGCAGTTCCCCCGGGACAGGGGGCACAGATACGCAGTATTTT.

The CDR3 here is CASSVGLAGVGETQYF. The CDR3 nucleotides read TGTGCCAGCAGCGTGGGACTAGCGGGAGTTGGAGAGACCCAGTACTTC. This chain links TRBV9 with TRBJ2-5; 14 bases fit TRBD2. V was clipped by 2 bases and J by 4 bases; unmatched bases: 4. CDR3 size: 16 residues. Germline values: CDR1 SGDLS, CDR2 YYNGEE.

This clonotype has only a few counts. The gene calls are TRBV4-2 and TRBJ1-1; D may be TRBD1 (6 bases). Germline lookup yields CDR1 LGHNA and CDR2 YNFKEQ. Trimming stripped 4 bases from V and 2 bases from J, with 14 bases between. The CDR3 covers 15 residues. The CDR3 here is CASSLQGQLNTEAFF. The DNA of the CDR3 is TGTGCCAGCAGCCTCCAGGGGCAACTTAACACTGAAGCTTTCTTT.

This clonotype was seen a single time. The CDR3 DNA reads TGTGCCAGCAGAACGGACCTTGGCGCCGAATCCTACAATGAGCAGTTCTTC. Protein sequence: CASRTDLGAESYNEQFF. This rearrangement joins TRBV6-1 to TRBJ2-1; no definite D call. CDR1 MNHNS and CDR2 SASEGT come from the germline V gene. The CDR3 has 17 amino acids. Trimming took 6 bases from V and 1 from J, leaving 19 bases between them.

Only one count was recorded for this clonotype. The chain employs TRBV19 and TRBJ1-2; tentative D call: TRBD1 (6 bases). The CDR3 length is 12 residues. The ends were cut back, 8 bases at V and 6 bases at J, with 13 bases in the middle. In germline, CDR1 is LNHDA, CDR2 SQIVND (reference sequence). CDR3 loop: CASLTGVNGYTF. CDR3 coding DNA: TGTGCCAGTCTGACAGGAGTAAATGGCTACACCTTC.

This chain connects TRBV21-1 to TRBJ2-1. TRBV21-1 is an annotated pseudogene. This CDR3 is built from 14 residues. As DNA, the CDR3 is TGTGCCTCCAACGGGCTCCACTCCTACAATGAGCAGTTCTTC. Translating it yields CASNGLHSYNEQFF.

This clonotype was seen a handful of times. The rearrangement links TRBV29-1 to TRBJ1-2; D not certain. Germline loops: CDR1 SQVTM, CDR2 ANQGSEA. This CDR3 is built from 13 residues. Trimming stripped 6 bases from V and 8 bases from J, with 19 bases between. The CDR3 region has the DNA TGCAGCGTAGAACTTGACTGGGTGGAGGGCTACACCTTC. Translating gives CSVELDWVEGYTF. Looking up the rest from reference TRBV29-1 and TRBJ1-2 gives the full variable domain: SAVISQKPSRDICQRGTSLTIQCQVDSQVTMMFWYRQQPGQSLTLIATANQGSEATYESGFVIDKFPISRPNLTFSTLTVSNMSPEDSSIYLCSVELDWVEGYTFGSGTRLTVV.

The chain links TRBV28 to TRBJ1-2; 11 nucleotides line up with TRBD1. In germline, CDR1 is MDHEN, CDR2 SYDVKM. Trimming at V came to 2 bases and at J to 4 bases, leaving 3 bases not matched to a gene. The CDR3 has 15 residues. Here the CDR3 reads CASSLGDRGGYGYTF. CDR3 nucleotides: TGTGCCAGCAGTTTAGGGGACAGGGGGGGCTATGGCTACACCTTC.

The V call is TRBV25-1, the J call TRBJ2-7; D possibly uses TRBD1 or TRBD2 (6 bases each). The CDR3 runs 15 residues. The V end lost 3 bases, the J end lost 3 bases, and 15 bases lay between the germline ends. The germline CDR1 and CDR2 sequences are MGHDK and SYGVNS. DNA of the CDR3: TGTGCCAGCAGTGATCCCCACGGGGGCGGCTACGAGCAGTACTTC. This encodes CASSDPHGGGYEQYF.

The chain recombines TRBV11-1 with TRBJ2-3, with 9 bases matching TRBD2. This CDR3 contains 22 residues. Germline V lookup: CDR1 SGHAT, CDR2 FQDESV (reference sequence). The V segment lost 1 base and the J segment 0 bases; nucleotides outside the gene matches: 20. The CDR3 spells CASSLEFYSSGDSTLSTDTQYF. The CDR3, as DNA: TGTGCCAGCAGCTTAGAGTTTTATTCTAGCGGGGACTCTACCTTAAGCACAGATACGCAGTATTTT.

This clonotype was detected only a few times. V usage is TRBV5-1 and J usage is TRBJ2-1; 10 positions match TRBD2. The J call may be mistaken, given a closer DNA end match to TRBJ2-7. This CDR3 comprises 17 residues. Germline V lookup: CDR1 SGHRS, CDR2 YFSETQ. The CDR3 loop is CASSLISRTSGYNEQYF. The CDR3 bases are TGCGCCAGCAGCTTGATTTCTCGGACTAGCGGCTACAATGAGCAGTACTTC.

The rearrangement links TRBV6-2 or TRBV6-3 to TRBJ2-4; D gene ambiguous. V was trimmed by 8 bases and J by 0 bases, leaving 14 bases between them. The CDR3 has 15 amino acids. CDR1 and CDR2 (germline): MNHEY, SVGEGT. The CDR3 reads CASPKLQLAKNIQYF. In nucleotides, the CDR3 is TGTGCCAGCCCTAAACTTCAGCTAGCCAAAAACATTCAGTACTTC.

The chain uses TRBV12-3 or TRBV12-4 and TRBJ1-2; D gene unclear. With 7 bases removed from V and 0 bases from J, the gap between germline ends came to 6 bases. The CDR3 totals 12 residues. CDR3 nucleotides: TGTGCCAGCACTAGAGCTAACTATGGCTACACCTTC. Translation: CASTRANYGYTF.

This clonotype was detected a few times. The J gene is TRBJ2-7, the V gene TRBV6-2 or TRBV6-3; D not resolved. The J call is uncertain, as TRBJ2-5 better fits the DNA end. The germline gives CDR1 MNHEY, CDR2 SVGEGT. The CDR3 loop spans 14 amino acids. In nucleotides, the CDR3 is TGTGCCAGCAGCCCGGCGGACGATTCGGGGACCCAGTACTTC. Translation gives CASSPADDSGTQYF.

J is TRBJ1-5 and V is TRBV6-1; D not resolved. Trimming shortened V by 0 bases and J by 4 bases, and 13 bases separated the two germline ends. Germline-derived CDR1 and CDR2 are MNHNS and SASEGT. CDR3 length: 16 residues. The CDR3 is CASSEARVYGNQPQHF. The CDR3 region has the DNA TGTGCCAGCAGTGAAGCACGAGTTTATGGTAATCAGCCCCAGCATTTT.